The source of this TCR beta chain is a study of identifying expanded T cells in peripheral blood. Trimming stripped 4 bases from V and 9 bases from J, with 10 bases between. The CDR3 consists of 12 residues. The germline CDR1 and CDR2 sequences are SGHAT and FQNNGV. No infections or other immune events were documented during collection. This table comes from immunoSEQ multiplex PCR, and its TCRdb copy is limited to in-frame clones, with some not included. The repertoire has fewer than 55,000 clones, roughly 82% of them found once; the top ten carry 14%. The V call is TRBV11-2, the J call TRBJ1-3; D ambiguous. The sequenced sample was blood. The sequence was collected from a person aged 18 to 70 in good health. The CDR3 region is CASSSYMSTIYF. The CDR3 DNA follows: TGTGCCAGCAGCTCCTACATGAGCACCATATATTTT.